This TCR beta chain was recorded in a study of blood T cells in healthy people across ages. This clonotype came up many times. Alongside a J-beta primer mix, a sample-barcoded 5' primer served in a second PCR lasting roughly 7 to 11 cycles. TCRdb used MiXCR to reprocess the 5' RACE reads, holding one entry per CDR3 protein. The sample consists of under 1,000,000 distinct CDR3 sequences, about 36% of them appearing once. The CDR3 contains 15 residues. The V and J ends lost 0 bases and 5 bases respectively, with 13 bases between them. Germline assignment: CDR1 SGHTA and CDR2 FQGNSA. The sequencing sample was made of blood. The V gene is TRBV7-2, the J gene TRBJ2-5; D gene unclear. This receptor was obtained from a man between 18 and 29 years old in good health. The chain's CDR3 is CASSLATSQGETQYF. The CDR3 nucleotides are TGTGCCAGCAGCTTAGCGACTTCTCAAGGGGAGACCCAGTACTTC.